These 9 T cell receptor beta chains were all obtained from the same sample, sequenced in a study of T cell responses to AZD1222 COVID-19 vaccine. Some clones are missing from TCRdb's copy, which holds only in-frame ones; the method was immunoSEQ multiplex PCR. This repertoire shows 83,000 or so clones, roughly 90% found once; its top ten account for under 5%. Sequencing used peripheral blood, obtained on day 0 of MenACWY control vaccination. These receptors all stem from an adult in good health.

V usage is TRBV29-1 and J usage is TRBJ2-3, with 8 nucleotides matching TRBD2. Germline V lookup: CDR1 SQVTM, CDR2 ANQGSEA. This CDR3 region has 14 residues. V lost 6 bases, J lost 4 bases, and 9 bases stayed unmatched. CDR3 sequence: CSVATGGEADTQYF. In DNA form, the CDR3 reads TGCAGCGTGGCAACGGGGGGGGAGGCAGATACGCAGTATTTT.

CDR3 in DNA: TGTGCCAGCAGCACCCTTCGGGGAGCTAACTATGGCTACACCTTC. Its translation: CASSTLRGANYGYTF. The chain joins TRBV11-2 to TRBJ1-2; no clear D gene. The CDR3 extends over 15 amino acids. Germline values: CDR1 SGHAT, CDR2 FQNNGV. Trimming cost V 5 bases and J 0 bases, with 13 bases left between them.

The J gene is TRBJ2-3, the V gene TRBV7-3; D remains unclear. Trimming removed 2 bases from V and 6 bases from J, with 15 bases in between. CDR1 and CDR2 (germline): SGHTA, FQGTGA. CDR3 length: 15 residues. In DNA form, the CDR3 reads TGTGCCAGCAGCTTAGGGCGGTCCCCCCCCGATACGCAGTATTTT. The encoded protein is CASSLGRSPPDTQYF.

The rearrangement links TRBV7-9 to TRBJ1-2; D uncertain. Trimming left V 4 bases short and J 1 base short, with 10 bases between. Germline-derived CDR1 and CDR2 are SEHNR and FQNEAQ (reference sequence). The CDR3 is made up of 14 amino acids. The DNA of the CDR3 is TGTGCCAGCAGCTCCTGGACGGATAACTATGGCTACACCTTC. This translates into CASSSWTDNYGYTF.

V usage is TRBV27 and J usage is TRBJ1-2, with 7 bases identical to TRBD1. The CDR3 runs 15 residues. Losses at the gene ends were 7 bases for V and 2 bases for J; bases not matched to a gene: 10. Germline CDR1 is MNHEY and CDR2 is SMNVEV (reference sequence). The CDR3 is CASTRTLQGNYGYTF. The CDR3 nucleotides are TGTGCCAGCACCCGGACCTTACAGGGGAACTATGGCTACACCTTC.

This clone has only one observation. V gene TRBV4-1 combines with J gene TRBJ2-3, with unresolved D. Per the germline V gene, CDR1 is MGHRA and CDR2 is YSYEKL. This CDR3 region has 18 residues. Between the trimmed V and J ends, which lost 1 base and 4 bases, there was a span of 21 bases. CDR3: CASSQVRAGLLLPDTQYF. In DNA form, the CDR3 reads TGCGCCAGCAGCCAAGTTCGGGCCGGCCTCCTGTTGCCAGATACGCAGTATTTT.

The CDR3 region has the DNA TGTGCCAGCAGTACTCATGGGGACTACGAGCAGTACTTC. It codes for CASSTHGDYEQYF. The chain is built from TRBV28 and TRBJ2-7; no clear D gene. The CDR3 covers 13 residues. V shed 5 bases and J shed 3 bases, with 11 bases lying between them. Germline V gene data show CDR1 as MDHEN and CDR2 as SYDVKM.

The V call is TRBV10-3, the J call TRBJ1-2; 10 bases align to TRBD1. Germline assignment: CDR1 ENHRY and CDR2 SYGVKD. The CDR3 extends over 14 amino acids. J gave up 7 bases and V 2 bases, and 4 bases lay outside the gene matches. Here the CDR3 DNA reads TGTGCCATCAGTGAGCGACAGGGGGCGGGTGGCTACACCTTC. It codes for CAISERQGAGGYTF.

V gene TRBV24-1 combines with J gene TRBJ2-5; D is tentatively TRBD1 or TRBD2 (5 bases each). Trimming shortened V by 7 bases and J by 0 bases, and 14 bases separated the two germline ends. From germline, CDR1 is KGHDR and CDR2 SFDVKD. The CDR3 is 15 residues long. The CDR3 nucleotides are TGTGCCACCAGAAAGAGGGACCGGGACCAAGAGACCCAGTACTTC. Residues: CATRKRDRDQETQYF.